The 15 T cell receptor beta chains given below trace back to one sample, sequenced in a study of PD-L1 blockade in urothelial cancer. TCRdb's copy holds only in-frame clones and misses some; the assay was immunoSEQ multiplex PCR. Among about 100,000 clones, over 80% were seen once, and the ten largest hold 0.8% to 1%. The sequences come from PBMCs, collected around atezolizumab (anti-PD-L1) treatment. The receptor set was obtained from an elderly woman with urothelial cancer.

J is TRBJ2-1 and V is TRBV11-3; 13 bases agree with TRBD2. Germline lookup yields CDR1 SGHNT and CDR2 YENEEA. The CDR3 runs 15 residues. After removal of 5 bases from V and 9 bases from J, the junction contained 7 bases not matched to a gene. The CDR3 loop reads CASSTGTSGNSEQFF. DNA for the CDR3: TGTGCCAGCAGCACCGGGACTAGCGGGAATAGTGAGCAGTTCTTC.

This rearrangement joins TRBV19 to TRBJ2-2; D perhaps matches TRBD1 (5 bases). Germline CDR1 reads LNHDA; CDR2 reads SQIVND (reference sequence). The CDR3 sequence is 16 residues long. Trimming removed 5 bases at V and 5 bases at J, with 18 bases between. The CDR3 loop reads CASSAQRGRGTGELFF. The DNA of the CDR3 is TGTGCCAGTAGTGCCCAGAGAGGAAGGGGTACCGGGGAGCTGTTTTTT.

The chain employs TRBV7-9 and TRBJ1-1, with D tentatively TRBD1 (6 bases). The CDR3 length is 12 residues. From germline, CDR1 is SEHNR and CDR2 FQNEAQ (reference sequence). V shed 5 bases and J shed 6 bases, with 10 bases lying between them. CDR3 sequence: CASSHRTAEAFF. In DNA form, the CDR3 reads TGTGCCAGCAGCCACAGGACAGCTGAAGCTTTCTTT.

This clone was seen a few times. The V gene is TRBV29-1, the J gene TRBJ1-4, with D possibly TRBD1 on 6 matching bases. V lost 6 bases and J 7 bases, leaving 18 bases between the germline ends. The germline CDR1 and CDR2 sequences are SQVTM and ANQGSEA. There are 14 residues in the CDR3. CDR3 residues: CSVGKTGYGEKLFF. The CDR3 coding sequence is TGCAGCGTCGGAAAGACAGGATACGGTGAAAAACTGTTTTTT.

J is TRBJ1-5 and V is TRBV7-6, with TRBD1 as a possible D gene (6 bases). Between the trimmed V and J ends, which lost 6 bases and 5 bases, there was a span of 17 bases. Germline assignment: CDR1 SGHVS and CDR2 FNYEAQ. This CDR3 contains 15 residues. CDR3 amino acids: CASSRTGTPDQPQHF. CDR3 bases: TGTGCCAGCAGTCGAACCGGGACACCAGATCAGCCCCAGCATTTT.

The V gene is TRBV5-6, the J gene TRBJ2-7; the D gene is possibly TRBD1 (6 bases). Looked up from germline, CDR1 is SGHDT and CDR2 is YYEEEE. This CDR3 has 14 amino acids. Between the trimmed V and J ends, which lost 4 bases and 1 base, there was a span of 12 bases. CDR3 nucleotide sequence: TGTGCCAGCAGCCACAGGGTAGTGTCCTACGAGCAGTACTTC. Its protein is CASSHRVVSYEQYF.

This chain uses TRBV11-2 with TRBJ2-6; 7 bases align to TRBD1. There are 15 residues in the CDR3. Germline CDR1 and CDR2: SGHAT and FQNNGV. V was clipped by 5 bases and J by 0 bases; unmatched bases: 1. In DNA, the CDR3 is TGTGCCAGCAGCCACAGGGGCTCTGGGGCCAACGTCCTGACTTTC. Translation gives CASSHRGSGANVLTF.

This clone was observed a handful of times. The rearrangement uses TRBV7-2 and TRBJ1-1; 8 bases agree with TRBD1. Germline V gene data show CDR1 as SGHTA and CDR2 as FQGNSA. Unmatched junction bases numbered 10, after V lost 3 bases and J lost 4 bases. There are 16 residues in the CDR3. DNA of the CDR3: TGTGCCAGCAGCTTTAGCCCAACAGGGGGAGCCACTGAAGCTTTCTTT. Translation: CASSFSPTGGATEAFF.

The V and J genes are TRBV5-1 and TRBJ2-1; 8 nucleotides align to TRBD1. V shed 0 bases and J 10 bases; nucleotides not matched to a gene: 3. CDR3 size: 13 residues. Germline V gives CDR1 SGHRS, CDR2 YFSETQ. CDR3 nucleotide sequence: TGCGCCAGCAGCTTGGACGACAGGGGAGAGCAGTTCTTC. Amino acid sequence: CASSLDDRGEQFF.

The rearrangement links TRBV10-2 to TRBJ1-4, with a weak D call TRBD1 (5 bases). Trimming stripped 5 bases from V and 4 bases from J, with 11 bases between. Germline assignment: CDR1 WSHSY and CDR2 SAAADI. The CDR3 is 14 amino acids. CDR3 bases: TGCGCCAGCAGTATGGGGGGTATTAATGAAAAACTGTTTTTT. This encodes CASSMGGINEKLFF.

V is TRBV15 and J is TRBJ2-7, with D unclear. In germline, CDR1 is LNHNV, CDR2 YYDKDF (reference sequence). The CDR3 has 15 residues. V was cut by 3 bases and J by 7 bases, with 19 bases left in between. The DNA for the CDR3 is TGTGCCACCAGCAGTGCCCCCTCCCGCGCGGAGGAGCAGTACTTC. Amino acid sequence: CATSSAPSRAEEQYF.

V usage is TRBV6-5 and J usage is TRBJ1-5; D unclear. The CDR3 spans 9 residues. Germline CDR1 reads MNHEY; CDR2 reads SVGAGI. CDR3 sequence reads: CAAGWPQHF. The CDR3, as DNA: TGTGCGGCGGGGTGGCCCCAGCATTTT.

The chain is built from TRBV6-4 and TRBJ1-3; D gene unclear. This CDR3 is 13 amino acids long. Germline CDR1 reads MRHNA; CDR2 reads SNTAGT. Trimming pared 7 bases from V and 4 bases from J, leaving 11 bases between. In DNA form, the CDR3 reads TGTGCCAGCAAGGCCGGGGAGGGAAACACCATATATTTT. Amino acids: CASKAGEGNTIYF.

This chain joins TRBV5-1 and TRBJ2-2; TRBD2 aligns across 14 bases. Germline-derived CDR1 and CDR2 are SGHRS and YFSETQ. The V gene end was trimmed by 0 bases and the J gene end by 4 bases; junction bases not matched to a gene: 8. The CDR3 is made up of 19 amino acids. Written as DNA, the CDR3 is TGCGCCAGCAGCTTGGCCGGGACTAGCGGGAGTTCTGGCACCGGGGAGCTGTTTTTT. Translating it yields CASSLAGTSGSSGTGELFF.

This chain uses TRBV27 with TRBJ1-1, with D perhaps TRBD1 (5 bases). CDR1 and CDR2 (germline): MNHEY, SMNVEV (reference sequence). CDR3 length equals 20 residues. The V and J ends lost 1 base and 5 bases respectively, with 29 bases between them. The CDR3 nucleotides read TGTGCCAGCAGTTTATTATTCACAGGAGCCCCCTCCGCGGGAAAGACTGAAGCTTTCTTT. It codes for CASSLLFTGAPSAGKTEAFF.